The rows below give T cell receptor beta chains drawn from one sample of a study of shared clonotypes between healthy human individuals. Profiling relied on immunoSEQ multiplex PCR, and the TCRdb table lists in-frame clones only, not all of them. The sample holds 2 million to 2.5 million clones, roughly 95% seen once. What was sequenced was naive CD4+ T cells sorted from blood. These receptors came from a man younger than 30 in good health. The CDR3 runs from the conserved cysteine through the conserved F or W. A D gene is named only where the DNA matches it firmly. The size of a clone is reported for some rows only, either as once, few or many, or as a class for expanded clones.

TRBJ1-6,TRBD1,TRBV27,-,CASSFYADRGSYNSPLHF,TGTGCCAGCAGTTTCTACGCGGACAGGGGCTCCTATAATTCACCCCTCCACTTT
TRBJ2-7,-,TRBV6-5,-,CASNSRGRNEQYF,TGTGCCAGCAATTCCAGGGGCAGGAACGAGCAGTACTTC
TRBJ1-6,-,TRBV28,-,CASSFSPLYNSPLHF,TGTGCCAGCAGTTTCTCCCCCCTCTATAATTCACCCCTCCACTTT
TRBJ2-5,TRBD1,TRBV5-1,-,CATGLTGTTETQYF,TGCGCCACGGGATTGACAGGGACGACGGAGACCCAGTACTTC
TRBJ2-1,TRBD2,TRBV9,-,CASSPLAGGTYNEQFF,TGTGCCAGCAGCCCCCTAGCGGGGGGTACCTACAATGAGCAGTTCTTC
TRBJ2-7,-,TRBV28,-,CASRTREPYEQYF,TGTGCCAGCAGGACGCGAGAGCCCTACGAGCAGTACTTC
TRBJ2-7,-,TRBV5-1,-,CASSPLGSYEQYF,TGCGCCAGCAGCCCCCTGGGAAGCTACGAGCAGTACTTC
TRBJ2-7,TRBD1,TRBV18,-,CASSPLGQAYEQYF,TGTGCCAGCTCACCGCTGGGACAGGCCTACGAGCAGTACTTC
TRBJ2-7,TRBD1,TRBV18,-,CASCPGQGGYEQYF,TGTGCCAGCTGTCCGGGACAGGGAGGCTACGAGCAGTACTTC
TRBJ2-7,-,TRBV9,-,CASSVDPGDPYEQYF,TGTGCCAGCAGCGTAGATCCGGGGGATCCCTACGAGCAGTACTTC
TRBJ2-1,-,TRBV7-9,-,CASSRDRANHNEQFF,TGTGCCAGCAGCCGAGATAGGGCTAATCACAATGAGCAGTTCTTC
TRBJ1-3,-,TRBV7-2,-,CASSFRVASGNTIYF,TGTGCCAGCAGCTTTAGGGTTGCCTCTGGAAACACCATATATTTT
TRBJ2-2,TRBD1,TRBV7-2,-,CASSLTGGGGELFF,TGTGCCAGCAGCTTGACAGGGGGAGGCGGGGAGCTGTTTTTT
TRBJ1-6,TRBD1,TRBV6-1,few,CASSEEQGVSPLHF,TGTGCCAGCAGTGAAGAACAGGGGGTTTCACCCCTCCACTTT
TRBJ1-4,-,TRBV6-5,-,CASSYDRTDHNEKLFF,TGTGCCAGCAGTTACGATCGTACAGACCATAATGAAAAACTGTTTTTT
TRBJ1-3,-,TRBV28,-,CASSAYQVKGNTIYF,TGTGCCAGCAGTGCCTATCAGGTTAAAGGAAACACCATATATTTT
TRBJ2-1,-,TRBV7-2,-,CASSLGSVDNEQFF,TGTGCCAGCAGCTTAGGGAGTGTTGACAATGAGCAGTTCTTC
TRBJ2-1,TRBD2,TRBV5-1,-,CASSMGTSNGNEQFF,TGCGCCAGCAGCATGGGGACTAGCAACGGCAATGAGCAGTTCTTC
TRBJ2-7,-,TRBV30,-,CAWSAGPFTYEQYF,TGTGCCTGGAGTGCCGGACCCTTCACCTACGAGCAGTACTTC
TRBJ1-2,TRBD1,TRBV7-2,few,CASSSQGGGEGGYTF,TGTGCCAGCAGTTCCCAAGGGGGCGGAGAAGGTGGCTACACCTTC
TRBJ2-2,TRBD2,TRBV7-2,-,CASSFTATSGGVGELFF,TGTGCCAGCAGCTTTACGGCGACTAGCGGGGGTGTCGGGGAGCTGTTTTTT